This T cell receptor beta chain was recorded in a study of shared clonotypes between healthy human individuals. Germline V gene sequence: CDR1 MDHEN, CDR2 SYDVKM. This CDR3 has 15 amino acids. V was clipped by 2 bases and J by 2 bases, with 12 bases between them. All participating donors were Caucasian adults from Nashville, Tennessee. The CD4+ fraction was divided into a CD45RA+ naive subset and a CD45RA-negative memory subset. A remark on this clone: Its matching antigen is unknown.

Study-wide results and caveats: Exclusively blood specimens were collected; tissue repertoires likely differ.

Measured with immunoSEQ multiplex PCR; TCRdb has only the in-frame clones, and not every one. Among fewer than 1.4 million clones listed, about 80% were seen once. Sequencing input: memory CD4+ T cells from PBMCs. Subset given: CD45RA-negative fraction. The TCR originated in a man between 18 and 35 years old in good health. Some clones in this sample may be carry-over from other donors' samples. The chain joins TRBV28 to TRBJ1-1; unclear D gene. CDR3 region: CASSLAGRKNTEAFF. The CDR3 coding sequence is TGTGCCAGCAGTTTAGCCGGCAGGAAAAACACTGAAGCTTTCTTT.